The sequence of this T cell receptor beta chain was determined in a study of monozygotic twins with inflammatory bowel disease. Germline lookup yields CDR1 KGHDR and CDR2 SFDVKD. The CDR3 runs to 14 residues. Per donor, 2.5 to 3 ml of blood was collected and frozen. The template was total RNA from whole blood, with no T cell sorting. Reprocessing the 5' RACE reads, TCRdb reports a single entry for every CDR3 protein and omits DNA. Its table lists some 160,000 distinct CDR3 sequences. The origin of this receptor is a human donor with ulcerative colitis or Crohn's disease, or a healthy co-twin of an affected twin (not recorded which). The rearrangement links TRBV24-1 to TRBJ2-5. The sample comprised blood. CDR3 residues: CATSGSRYQETQYF.